This T cell receptor beta chain was documented in a study of T cells after yellow fever vaccination. Study outcomes and limitations: A secondary response was less intense yet reached its peak sooner, at day 5 versus 15. From the bulk population, abundant clonotypes could contaminate and appear within FACS-sorted repertoires.

It was through 5'RACE template switching that TCR cDNA was made, with a universal primer site and UMIs added. TCRdb itself ran the 5' RACE reads through MiXCR, one entry per CDR3 protein. The data show around 360,000 distinct CDR3 sequences, about 9.9% seen once. In regard to this clonotype: Its antigen is not known.

Germline CDR1 is SGHRS and CDR2 is YFSETQ. This CDR3 spans 12 amino acids. V was clipped by 8 bases and J by 6 bases, with 15 bases between them. The rearrangement links TRBV5-1 to TRBJ2-7; D might be TRBD2 (5 bases). The input for sequencing was PBMCs, taken on the day of the first yellow fever vaccination. The source of this sequence is a man between 18 and 29 years old who received the YFV17D yellow fever vaccine. The chain's CDR3 is CASREGDGEQYF. The CDR3 nucleotides are TGCGCCAGTAGAGAGGGTGACGGCGAGCAGTACTTC.